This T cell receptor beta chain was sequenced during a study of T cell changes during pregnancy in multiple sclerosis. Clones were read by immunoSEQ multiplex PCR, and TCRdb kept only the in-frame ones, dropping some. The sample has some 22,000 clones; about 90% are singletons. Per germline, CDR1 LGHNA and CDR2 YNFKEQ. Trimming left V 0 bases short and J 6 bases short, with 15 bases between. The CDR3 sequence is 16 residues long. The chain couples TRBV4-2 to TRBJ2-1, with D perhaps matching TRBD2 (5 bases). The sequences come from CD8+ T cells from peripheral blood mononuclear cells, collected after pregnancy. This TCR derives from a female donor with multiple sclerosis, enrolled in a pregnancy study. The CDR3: CASSQESVSEANEQFF. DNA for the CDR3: TGTGCCAGCAGCCAAGAATCCGTTAGCGAGGCCAATGAGCAGTTCTTC.